This T cell receptor (beta chain) was captured in a study of cytomegalovirus exposure and HLA in healthy donors (dated by TCRdb to 2015 to 2018). Study-level background: According to an earlier analysis of a few hundred of the donors, about 179 million T cells yielded some 120 million unique TCR beta sequences and approximately 300 Gb of sequence data. An early release that covered 500 to 800 HLA-typed donors contained about 290 gigabases of sequencing data and approximately 85 million unique TCR sequences. Genome-wide SNP genotypes for about 65% of the 666 donors were used in a later genetic analysis, which treated that subset as a discovery cohort. Several DR-DQ haplotypes were treated as single units for association and clustering because of strong linkage in the cohort. An earlier analysis of approximately 630 of the donors applied high-throughput TCR beta sequencing to assess whether each TCR beta V gene segment acted as functional or pseudogenic. A later analysis re-examined previously published TCR beta repertoires from 610 or so donors and added high-resolution HLA genotyping to investigate patterns of TCR occurrence. In addition to the first cohort of roughly 670 subjects, a separate validation cohort of 120 different subjects was used. The number of typed donors differed by locus: about 620-640 for A, B, C, DRB1 and DQB1; approximately 540 for DQA1; approximately 600 for DPA1; and around 470 for DPB1. The study aimed to test whether signatures of past pathogen exposure could be identified by cataloging public T cell receptors. Across some 400 genotyped donors of the cohort, an average of about 240,000 unique TCR beta nucleotide sequences per donor were sequenced, and roughly a sixth of those sequences were non-productive. All discovery cohort repertoires had been generated using a single sequencing platform. Donor age, sex, ethnicity and CMV serostatus were collected together with the repertoire data. Rather than using new phenotypic data, the later analysis identified candidate immune exposures from TCR beta sequences and from how often those sequences occurred across donors. The study used immunosequencing to profile the T cell repertoires of approximately 640 subjects and linked those repertoires to cytomegalovirus serostatus. Of the roughly 430 genotyped donors, over 65% fell in the genetic ancestry cluster associated with self-reported Caucasian donors. High-throughput TCR immunosequencing, statistical association of individual TCRs with disease status, and machine learning were combined to predict cytomegalovirus infection status. HLA typing included class I and class II loci at four-digit resolution. What the study reported, not specific to this receptor: Because the 87-base-pair reads could not distinguish some IMGT-functional V segments, including TRBV6-2 and TRBV6-3, those segments were excluded. In an earlier analysis of over 550 of the donors, most TCR beta V segments were observed in productive rearrangements about 90% or about 30% of the time, broadly matching IMGT annotations. A few of the identified cytomegalovirus-associated TCR beta chains were confirmed in vitro to be specific for cytomegalovirus antigens. In a later analysis, some 17,000 TCR beta sequences were associated with specific HLA alleles at a false discovery rate of 0.05. A later analysis found that TCR association rates varied across HLA loci, with DRB1 alleles showing the most associated TCRs and HLA-C alleles the fewest. Correlated functional status among segregating V segments might be attributable to linkage disequilibrium, but an unknown experimental factor could not be ruled out. When HLA alleles, especially DR and DQ, strongly co-occurred, attributing TCR associations to individual alleles was difficult. Across donors, most TCR sequences were observed very rarely, whereas some public TCRs were present in many individuals. The study gave a list of over 150 TCR beta chains associated with cytomegalovirus. According to a later genetic analysis, donors in an Asian-associated ancestry cluster had fewer N-insertions in productive TCRs than the approximately 610-donor mean. This cohort had only TCR beta chains sequenced, and the lack of alpha or paired-chain data limited which features could be detected. A further reported finding was that TCR beta sequences accurately predicted the HLA-A and HLA-B alleles for most subjects in the first cohort. In both the original and validation cohorts, the classifier was reported to diagnose cytomegalovirus status with high specificity and sensitivity. Sequencing depth was assumed to be roughly uniform across donors in the presence/absence analyses, though that assumption may not hold. In a later genetic analysis, a missense DCLRE1C variant was associated with V-gene and J-gene trimming of TCR beta chains, and the association was replicated in an independent cohort. The earlier analysis of fewer than 750 of the donors excluded approximately 15 rarely observed V segments, including chromosome 9 orphons, because counts were too low. A later analysis found that HLA-associated TCR beta chains were more clonally expanded and had lower generation probabilities than equally common non-associated chains. It was suggested by the authors that the approach could potentially be generalized to other disease states and immunological phenotypes. The sequencing pipeline was judged likely to have produced a cluster of highly shared sequence variants as a technical artifact. HLA typing was unavailable for some donors at each locus, so association tests used only the typed subset. CMV serostatus was the only immune exposure information available for the cohort. According to a later analysis, most CMV-associated TCR beta chains appeared to be HLA-restricted, and the HLA associations seemed to be driven largely by CMV exposure. In a later analysis, several top co-occurrence clusters were reported to appear linked to parvovirus B19, influenza, CMV and Epstein-Barr virus.

Details on this clone: Its binding antigen is unknown. It has no much larger one-base neighbor in the sample; base qualities were not kept.

Library preparation employed the immunoSEQ multiplex PCR assay. The multiplex PCR relied on a mix of 60 forward primers for TCR Vbeta segments and 13 reverse primers for TCR Jbeta segments. The CDR3 region of rearranged TCR beta genes was amplified from genomic DNA with a multiplex PCR assay. The amplified TCR beta libraries were sequenced on the Illumina HiSeq System as 87-base-pair reads. On the authors' methods: A later analysis counted approximately 84 million unique TCR beta chains across the 550 to 750 repertoires, and some 11 million of these chains were shared by at least two donors. A nearest-neighbor algorithm error-corrected the raw reads and collapsed the reads into unique sequences, merging closely related sequences to remove PCR and sequencing errors. To assign V, D and J gene segments, CDR3 sequences were aligned to IMGT reference sequences. For a sequence to be retained, a match of at least six nucleotides to both a V gene segment and a J gene segment was required. A rearrangement counted as productive if the CDR3 had no stop codons and remained in frame with V and J, and every other rearrangement counted as non-productive. CDR3 was defined by IMGT convention, running from the second conserved V-encoded cysteine to the conserved J-encoded phenylalanine. Sequences without an unambiguous match to a single V gene segment were excluded from the earlier analysis of several hundred of the donors. An earlier analysis of a few hundred of the donors classified V segments as functional when productive rearrangements were above 56.7% and as segregating when the standard deviation between donors was above 5%. A statistical classification framework was developed to diagnose cytomegalovirus status using the catalog of TCR beta chain sequences. In a later analysis, V and J genes were assigned by comparing TCR nucleotide sequences against IMGT/GENE-DB human TR gene sequences. Using the TCRdist pipeline, a later analysis assigned CDR3 sequences along with most-parsimonious VDJ recombination scenarios. A later analysis defined each TCR beta chain by its CDR3 amino acid sequence plus V-gene family, and excluded reads lacking a unique V-gene family. To address suspected cross-contamination and a sequencing artifact, a later analysis removed 550 to 750 highly shared, low-generation-probability nucleotide sequences. For each public chain, a later analysis derived a clonal expansion index from normalized ranks of inferred template counts within each repertoire. In a later analysis, generation probabilities were computed using a VDJ recombination model fitted to out-of-frame rearrangements, and the results were checked against IGoR. In a later analysis, hypergeometric tests were used to score TCR-TCR, TCR-HLA and TCR-CMV co-occurrence, with a repertoire-size bias correction applied to TCR pairs. A later analysis estimated false discovery rates by permuting HLA or CMV assignments 20 times. In a later analysis, co-occurring TCRs were grouped using DBSCAN, and TCRdist sequence similarity was added for clustering within HLA-allele-positive subsets. For co-occurrence clustering, repertoires with fewer than 30,000 or more than 120,000 public chains were excluded, along with five repertoires with anomalous nucleotide sharing. The table comes from immuneACCESS by way of TCRdb, which keeps in-frame sequences with V and J called. Part of the clones is missing from these tables; in studies checked, under half for an unresolved V gene and the rest for unknown reasons. V and J calls and clone size are as listed in that table; D and trimming were resolved from the DNA. For this sample there are 100,000 or so clones; about 84% appear just once. The top ten hold over 2% of the sample.

The cohort consisted of 666 healthy bone marrow donors. At the time of sampling, every cohort member was nominally healthy, though immune exposures that went unrecorded were likely present. The donor was CMV seronegative and belonged to the group of around 400 seronegative cohort members. A peripheral blood sample was provided by each donor, and peripheral blood mononuclear cells were used for TCR beta sequencing. The Qiagen DNeasy Blood Extraction Kit was used to extract genomic DNA from the blood cell samples. As encoded in the germline V gene (reference sequence), CDR1 is MNHEY while CDR2 is SMNVEV. V is pruned by 2 bases and J by 4 bases, leaving 7 bases of the junction without a gene match. The CDR3 holds 16 amino acids from the cysteine to the phenylalanine. Kept here is only the CDR3 DNA, which spans 48 bases and is read in frame from base 1.

The TCR comes from a man aged 18-30 years in good health and CMV-seronegative. The chain was built from TRBV27 and TRBJ2-3, and TRBD1 matches 9 of the central bases. The material sequenced was PBMCs. The sequenced DNA: TGTGCCAGCAGTTTACAGAACAGGGGGCAAGCAGATACGCAGTATTTT. This gives the protein CASSLQNRGQADTQYF.